The 32 T cell receptor beta chains reported below all come from one sample, sequenced in a study of blood T cell repertoires in COVID-19. Using immunoSEQ multiplex PCR, the repertoire was profiled, and TCRdb retains in-frame clones only, with some absent. The sample has roughly 64,000 clones; about three quarters are singletons. Material: peripheral blood. The origin of the receptors is a human donor in a cohort sampled during active COVID-19.

V usage is TRBV4-1 and J usage is TRBJ1-3, with D perhaps matching TRBD1 (5 bases). The CDR3 contains 15 residues. The V end was cut by 1 base, the J end by 0 bases, with 7 bases between. Germline lookup yields CDR1 MGHRA and CDR2 YSYEKL. CDR3 DNA: TGCGCCAGCAGCCAAGGGACACACTCTGGAAACACCATATATTTT. Encoded protein: CASSQGTHSGNTIYF.

The rearrangement joins TRBV4-1 to TRBJ2-1, with 9 bases aligning to TRBD2. This CDR3 spans 16 amino acids. The germline V gene has CDR1 MGHRA and CDR2 YSYEKL. After removal of 1 base from V and 6 bases from J, the junction contained 7 bases not matched to a gene. CDR3: CASSQASGGLLNEQFF. The DNA of the CDR3 is TGCGCCAGCAGCCAAGCAAGCGGGGGGTTACTCAATGAGCAGTTCTTC.

The CDR3 here is CASRPTGLSGGNEQFF. The DNA for the CDR3 is TGTGCCAGCAGACCTACCGGCCTATCGGGTGGCAATGAGCAGTTCTTC. This chain connects TRBV6-6 to TRBJ2-1, with D hard to call. With 6 bases removed from V and 6 bases from J, the gap between germline ends came to 21 bases. The germline V gene encodes CDR1 MNHNY and CDR2 SVGAGI (reference sequence). This CDR3 region has 16 residues.

The chain joins TRBV3-1 (or the pseudogene TRBV3-2) to TRBJ2-7; 8 positions match TRBD2. After removal of 5 bases from V and 3 bases from J, the junction contained 9 bases not matched to a gene. Germline CDR1 reads LGHDT; CDR2 reads YNNKEL (reference sequence). This CDR3 region has 15 residues. The CDR3 nucleotides read TGTGCCAGCAGCTCAGGCACTAGCGGCCTCTACGAGCAGTACTTC. Its translation is CASSSGTSGLYEQYF.

This chain joins TRBV30 and TRBJ2-3, with TRBD2 matching 8 bases. Per germline, CDR1 GTSNPN and CDR2 SVGIG (reference sequence). The CDR3 contains 14 residues. V gave up 5 bases and J gave up 5 bases; unmatched junction bases: 9. CDR3: CAWSIGLARDTQYF. The CDR3 DNA reads as TGTGCCTGGTCAATTGGACTAGCAAGAGATACGCAGTATTTT.

CDR3 residues: CASSEPRTGDALGTDTQYF. Written as DNA, the CDR3 is TGCGCCAGCAGTGAGCCCCGAACGGGGGATGCCTTGGGCACAGATACGCAGTATTTT. The chain combines TRBV10-1 with TRBJ2-3, with D possibly TRBD2 on 6 matching bases. The CDR3 runs to 19 residues. Per germline, CDR1 WNHNN and CDR2 SYGVQD (reference sequence). Trimming left V 2 bases short and J 1 base short, with 22 bases between.

The chain uses TRBV10-3 and TRBJ2-2, with 10 bases fitting TRBD1. Looked up from germline, CDR1 is ENHRY and CDR2 is SYGVKD. The CDR3 is 15 amino acids. V gave up 6 bases and J gave up 5 bases; unmatched junction bases: 6. The CDR3 loop is CAISSAGQGTGELFF. The DNA of the CDR3 is TGTGCCATCAGCTCAGCGGGACAGGGGACCGGGGAGCTGTTTTTT.

This chain uses TRBV5-4 with TRBJ2-4; 9 nucleotides line up with TRBD2. Germline V gene data show CDR1 as SGHNT and CDR2 as YYREEE (reference sequence). The CDR3 is 14 residues long. The V gene end was trimmed by 5 bases and the J gene end by 4 bases; junction bases not matched to a gene: 4. CDR3 sequence reads: CASRIAGVKNIQYF. CDR3 bases: TGTGCCAGCAGAATAGCGGGGGTAAAAAACATTCAGTACTTC.

In nucleotides, the CDR3 is TGTGCCAGCAGTCCCCGACAGACAGGGGATGAAAAACTGTTTTTT. Translating gives CASSPRQTGDEKLFF. The V gene is TRBV28, the J gene TRBJ1-4, with 8 bases fitting TRBD1. This CDR3 has 15 amino acids. V lost 5 bases and J lost 6; bases outside the gene matches: 8. Looked up from germline, CDR1 is MDHEN and CDR2 is SYDVKM.

The chain carries TRBV18 and TRBJ1-1, with TRBD1 as a possible D gene (5 bases). CDR1 and CDR2 from the germline V gene are KGHSH and LQKENI. The V end lost 6 bases, the J end lost 4 bases, and 12 bases lay between the germline ends. This CDR3 region has 13 residues. The DNA of the CDR3 is TGTGCCAGCTCGGGGGGGATGGGCACTGAAGCTTTCTTT. Protein sequence: CASSGGMGTEAFF.

J is TRBJ2-7 and V is TRBV28; 9 bases map to TRBD1. From germline, CDR1 is MDHEN and CDR2 SYDVKM. This CDR3 comprises 15 residues. The V gene end was trimmed by 5 bases and the J gene end by 0 bases; junction bases not matched to a gene: 5. This CDR3 is CASSLPGQGSYEQYF. As DNA, the CDR3 is TGTGCCAGCAGTCTTCCGGGACAGGGCTCCTACGAGCAGTACTTC.

V is TRBV23-1 and J is TRBJ1-5; 8 bases match TRBD1. TRBV23-1 is an open reading frame whose function is uncertain. V was pared by 5 bases and J by 2 bases, with 2 bases of the junction left unmatched. The CDR3 covers 14 residues. CDR3 protein: CASSDRGGNQPQHF. In DNA form, the CDR3 reads TGCGCCAGCAGTGACAGGGGTGGCAATCAGCCCCAGCATTTT.

The chain joins TRBV30 to TRBJ1-4; 8 bases map to TRBD1. The CDR3 is 14 amino acids. The germline V gene encodes CDR1 GTSNPN and CDR2 SVGIG (reference sequence). V was pared by 2 bases and J by 6 bases, with 5 bases of the junction left unmatched. CDR3 region: CAWSWTGLDEKLFF. In DNA, the CDR3 is TGTGCCTGGAGTTGGACAGGGTTAGATGAAAAACTGTTTTTT.

The chain joins TRBV6-1 to TRBJ1-3, with TRBD1 matching over 8 bases. The CDR3 contains 19 residues. V lost 1 base, J lost 1 base, and 12 bases stayed unmatched. Germline V gives CDR1 MNHNS, CDR2 SASEGT. The CDR3 protein is CASSEGFAGTGGSGNTIYF. Here the CDR3 DNA reads TGTGCCAGCAGTGAAGGGTTCGCGGGGACAGGAGGGTCTGGAAACACCATATATTTT.

The chain joins TRBV29-1 to TRBJ1-4; possible D gene TRBD1, 5 bases. This CDR3 contains 14 residues. Germline V gene data show CDR1 as SQVTM and CDR2 as ANQGSEA. V shed 2 bases and J shed 2 bases, with 9 bases lying between them. The CDR3 bases are TGCAGCGTTGAATCAGGGCCGACTAATGAAAAACTGTTTTTT. Residues: CSVESGPTNEKLFF.

The chain carries TRBV9 and TRBJ2-7, with 10 positions matching TRBD1. After removal of 4 bases from V and 2 bases from J, the junction contained 3 bases not matched to a gene. CDR3 length: 14 residues. Germline CDR1 reads SGDLS; CDR2 reads YYNGEE. CDR3 protein: CASSPGTGAYEQYF. CDR3 in DNA: TGTGCCAGCAGCCCCGGGACAGGGGCCTACGAGCAGTACTTC.

The V gene is TRBV19, the J gene TRBJ1-2, with TRBD1 matching 12 bases. Looked up from germline, CDR1 is LNHDA and CDR2 is SQIVND (reference sequence). Trimming at V came to 4 bases and at J to 7 bases, leaving 4 bases not matched to a gene. The CDR3 totals 14 residues. The CDR3 DNA is TGTGCCAGTAGTACCACGGGACAGGGGGCTGGCTACACCTTC. Translating gives CASSTTGQGAGYTF.

The rearrangement joins TRBV19 to TRBJ2-6, with TRBD1 as a possible D gene (5 bases). V dropped 11 bases and J dropped 2 bases, with 16 bases sitting between them. Germline V lookup: CDR1 LNHDA, CDR2 SQIVND (reference sequence). CDR3 size: 15 residues. CDR3 sequence reads: CASMGRAAGANVLTF. The CDR3 bases are TGTGCCTCGATGGGGCGCGCAGCTGGGGCCAACGTCCTGACTTTC.

V and J are TRBV28 and TRBJ2-1, with D possibly being TRBD1 (5 bases). Germline values: CDR1 MDHEN, CDR2 SYDVKM. The CDR3 has 14 amino acids. V lost 1 base and J 9 bases, leaving 13 bases between the germline ends. CDR3: CASSLLGPTVEQFF. The CDR3 coding sequence is TGTGCCAGCAGTTTATTGGGCCCGACAGTTGAGCAGTTCTTC.

This sequence joins TRBV4-1 and TRBJ1-4; D not certain. Germline CDR1 MGHRA, CDR2 YSYEKL. The CDR3 length is 17 residues. V was clipped by 0 bases and J by 8 bases, with 19 bases between them. CDR3 in DNA: TGCGCCAGCAGCCAAGATATTCGACCGAGGGATGGGGAAAAACTGTTTTTT. Protein product: CASSQDIRPRDGEKLFF.

This clone has more than one count but fewer than ten. This chain joins TRBV19 and TRBJ2-7, with D maybe TRBD1 (6 bases). This CDR3 is 17 amino acids long. Trimming cost V 7 bases and J 6 bases, with 28 bases left between them. Germline V gene lookup returns CDR1 LNHDA and CDR2 SQIVND (reference sequence). The CDR3 DNA is TGTGCCAGTACCCAAACAGGGTTTTCTGGGTATCTGGGCGAGCAGTACTTC. It translates to CASTQTGFSGYLGEQYF.

V usage is TRBV28 and J usage is TRBJ2-4, with a tentative D call TRBD1 (5 bases). V gave up 4 bases and J gave up 6 bases, with 16 bases separating them. Germline CDR1 MDHEN, CDR2 SYDVKM. The CDR3 has 15 residues. The CDR3 loop reads CASSYPRVKGNIQYF. The CDR3 bases are TGTGCCAGCAGTTACCCCAGGGTTAAGGGAAACATTCAGTACTTC.

This rearrangement joins TRBV5-4 to TRBJ1-1; unclear D gene. Trimming left V 3 bases short and J 0 bases short, with 6 bases between. The CDR3 extends over 13 amino acids. Germline loops: CDR1 SGHNT, CDR2 YYREEE (reference sequence). The CDR3 loop is CASSSQMNTEAFF. The DNA of the CDR3 is TGTGCCAGCAGCTCCCAGATGAACACTGAAGCTTTCTTT.

J is TRBJ2-2 and V is TRBV19; 9 bases match TRBD2. The CDR3 has 14 amino acids. The junction had 4 bases not matched to a gene; V was cut back by 7 bases and J by 4 bases. Germline-derived CDR1 and CDR2 are LNHDA and SQIVND (reference sequence). The DNA of the CDR3 is TGTGCCAGTAATAGCGGGGGTGTCACCGGGGAGCTGTTTTTT. Translation: CASNSGGVTGELFF.

The chain carries TRBV11-3 and TRBJ2-2; 12 nucleotides line up with TRBD2. CDR1 SGHNT and CDR2 YENEEA come from the germline V gene. The junction had 3 bases not matched to a gene; V was cut back by 4 bases and J by 6 bases. CDR3 length equals 15 residues. The CDR3 DNA reads TGTGCCAGCAGCTCCCCTAGCGGGGGGGCCGGGGAGCTGTTTTTT. Protein: CASSSPSGGAGELFF.

The chain has TRBV12-3 or TRBV12-4 and TRBJ1-1; TRBD1 is a possible D gene (5 bases). V was clipped by 1 base and J by 5 bases, with 8 bases between them. CDR3 length: 13 residues. The CDR3 spells CASSLGAGTEAFF. CDR3 sequence (DNA): TGTGCCAGCAGTTTAGGGGCAGGGACTGAAGCTTTCTTT.

Here the CDR3 reads CASSWRVQAEQFF. The CDR3 DNA is TGTGCCAGCAGTTGGCGGGTGCAAGCTGAGCAGTTCTTC. The chain employs TRBV6-2 or TRBV6-3 and TRBJ2-1; D may be TRBD2 (5 bases). This CDR3 has 13 residues. CDR1 and CDR2 (germline): MNHEY, SVGEGT. V was cut by 4 bases and J by 9 bases, with 13 bases left in between.

The V call is TRBV6-2 or TRBV6-3, the J call TRBJ2-5, with 9 positions matching TRBD2. The CDR3 spans 20 residues. V shed 0 bases and J 1 base; nucleotides not matched to a gene: 15. Germline CDR1 MNHEY, CDR2 SVGEGT. In DNA form, the CDR3 reads TGTGCCAGCAGTTACTCGGCGTCGGCGGGGGGGCGAGTCGGCCAAGAGACCCAGTACTTC. Translated: CASSYSASAGGRVGQETQYF.

The J gene is TRBJ1-1, the V gene TRBV6-4; 7 nucleotides line up with TRBD1. CDR3 length: 14 residues. Germline trimming cut 6 bases from V and 6 bases from J; bases unmatched to any gene: 10. Per the germline V gene, CDR1 is MRHNA and CDR2 is SNTAGT. In nucleotides, the CDR3 is TGTGCCAGCAGCGCGAGTCCCGGGACAGCTGAAGCTTTCTTT. As protein: CASSASPGTAEAFF.

This clone was observed at least ten times. This chain joins TRBV9 and TRBJ2-2, with TRBD2 matching over 14 bases. The germline V gene has CDR1 SGDLS and CDR2 YYNGEE. The J segment lost 4 bases and the V segment lost 6 bases, leaving 2 bases of the junction unmatched. The CDR3 runs to 15 residues. CDR3 DNA: TGTGCCAGCACCGGACTAGCGGGGGGCACCGGGGAGCTGTTTTTT. Encoded protein: CASTGLAGGTGELFF.

This clone was observed a handful of times. The chain combines TRBV28 with TRBJ1-3; D not certain. The CDR3 runs 16 residues. From germline, CDR1 is MDHEN and CDR2 SYDVKM. Trimming took off 2 bases at V and 3 bases at J, with 14 bases between the two ends. CDR3 protein: CASSLPTVGIGNTIYF. The CDR3 nucleotides are TGTGCCAGCAGTTTACCGACGGTGGGCATTGGAAACACCATATATTTT.

The genes are TRBV6-5 and TRBJ2-7; D may be TRBD1 (5 bases). The CDR3 has 15 amino acids. Trimming took 4 bases from V and 5 from J, leaving 18 bases between them. Germline CDR1 reads MNHEY; CDR2 reads SVGAGI. The CDR3 DNA reads as TGTGCCAGCAGTTTGTCACAGGCCTCAGGGAACGAGCAGTACTTC. It is translated as CASSLSQASGNEQYF.